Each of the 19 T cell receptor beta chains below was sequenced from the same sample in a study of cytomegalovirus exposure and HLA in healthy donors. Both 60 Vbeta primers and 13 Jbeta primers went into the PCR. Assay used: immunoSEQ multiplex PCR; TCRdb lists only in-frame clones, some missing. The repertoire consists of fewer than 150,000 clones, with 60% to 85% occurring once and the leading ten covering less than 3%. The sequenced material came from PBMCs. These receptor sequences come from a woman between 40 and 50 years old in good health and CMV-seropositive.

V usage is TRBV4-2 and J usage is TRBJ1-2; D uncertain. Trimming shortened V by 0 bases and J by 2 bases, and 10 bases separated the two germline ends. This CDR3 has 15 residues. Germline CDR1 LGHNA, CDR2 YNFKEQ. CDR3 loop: CASSQELGGNYGYTF. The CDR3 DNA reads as TGTGCCAGCAGCCAAGAATTGGGAGGGAACTATGGCTACACCTTC.

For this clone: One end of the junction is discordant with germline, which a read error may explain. The CDR3 protein is CTSRGAGQDEQFF. In DNA form, the CDR3 reads TGTACCAGTCGGGGGGCCGGCCAGGATGAGCAGTTCTTC. The rearrangement links TRBV6-4 to TRBJ2-1; weak D call: TRBD2 (7 bases). The CDR3 has 13 amino acids. Per germline, CDR1 MRHNA and CDR2 SNTAGT.

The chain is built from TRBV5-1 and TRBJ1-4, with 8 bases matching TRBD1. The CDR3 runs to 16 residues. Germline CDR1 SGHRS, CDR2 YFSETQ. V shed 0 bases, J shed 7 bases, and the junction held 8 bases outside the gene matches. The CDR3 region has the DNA TGCGCCAGCAGCTTGGCCGGTCGGGGACAGGCTGAAAAACTGTTTTTT. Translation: CASSLAGRGQAEKLFF.

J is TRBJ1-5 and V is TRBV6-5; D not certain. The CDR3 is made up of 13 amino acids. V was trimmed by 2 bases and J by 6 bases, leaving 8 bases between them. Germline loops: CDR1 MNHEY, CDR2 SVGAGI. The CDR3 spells CASSYDWSQPQHF. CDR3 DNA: TGTGCCAGCAGTTACGATTGGAGTCAGCCCCAGCATTTT.

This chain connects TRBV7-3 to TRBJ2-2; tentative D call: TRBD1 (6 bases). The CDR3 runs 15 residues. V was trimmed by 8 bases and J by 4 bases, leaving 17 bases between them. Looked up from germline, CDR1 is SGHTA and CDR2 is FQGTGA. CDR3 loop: CASGDRPTVTGELFF. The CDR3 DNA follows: TGTGCCAGCGGAGACAGGCCTACCGTCACCGGGGAGCTGTTTTTT.

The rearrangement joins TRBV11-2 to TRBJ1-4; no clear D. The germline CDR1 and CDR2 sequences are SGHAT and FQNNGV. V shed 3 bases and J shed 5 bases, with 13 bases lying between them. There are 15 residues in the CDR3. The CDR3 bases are TGTGCCAGCAGCTTCAGACAATCTCCAAATGAAAAACTGTTTTTT. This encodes CASSFRQSPNEKLFF.

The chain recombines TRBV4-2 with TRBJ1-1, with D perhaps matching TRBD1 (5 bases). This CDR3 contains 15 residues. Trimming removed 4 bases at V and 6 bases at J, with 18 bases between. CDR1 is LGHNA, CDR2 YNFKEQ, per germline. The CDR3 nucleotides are TGTGCCAGCAGCCTGCCGATTCAGGGATCTTCTGAAGCTTTCTTT. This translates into CASSLPIQGSSEAFF.

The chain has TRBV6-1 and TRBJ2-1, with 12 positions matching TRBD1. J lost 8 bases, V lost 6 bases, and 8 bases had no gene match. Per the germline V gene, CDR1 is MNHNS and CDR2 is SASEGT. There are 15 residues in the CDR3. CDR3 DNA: TGTGCCAGCAGCGCCGGGACAGGGGGCTCCGATGAGCAGTTCTTC. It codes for CASSAGTGGSDEQFF.

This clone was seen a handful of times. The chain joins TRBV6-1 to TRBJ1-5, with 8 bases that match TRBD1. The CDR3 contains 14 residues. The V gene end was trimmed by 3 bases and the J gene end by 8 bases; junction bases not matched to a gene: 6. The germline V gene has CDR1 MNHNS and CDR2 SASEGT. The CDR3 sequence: CASSEAGGIEPQHF. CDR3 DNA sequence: TGTGCCAGCAGTGAGGCAGGGGGCATTGAGCCCCAGCATTTT.

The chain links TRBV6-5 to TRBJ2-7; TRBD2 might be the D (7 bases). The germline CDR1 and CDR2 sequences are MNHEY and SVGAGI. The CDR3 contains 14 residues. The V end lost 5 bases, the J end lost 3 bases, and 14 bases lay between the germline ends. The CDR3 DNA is TGTGCCAGCAGTGGAGGGGGGGCGGGCTACGAGCAGTACTTC. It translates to CASSGGGAGYEQYF.

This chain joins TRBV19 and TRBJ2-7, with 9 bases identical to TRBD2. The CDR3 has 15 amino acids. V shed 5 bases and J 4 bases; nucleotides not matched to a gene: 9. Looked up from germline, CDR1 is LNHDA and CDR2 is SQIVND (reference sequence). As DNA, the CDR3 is TGTGCCAGTAGTGACCTTCTAGCGGGAAGGTACGAGCAGTACTTC. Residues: CASSDLLAGRYEQYF.

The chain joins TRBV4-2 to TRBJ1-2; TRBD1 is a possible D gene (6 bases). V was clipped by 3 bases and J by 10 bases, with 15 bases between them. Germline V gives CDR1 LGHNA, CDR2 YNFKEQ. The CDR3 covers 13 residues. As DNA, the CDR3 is TGTGCCAGCAGCCAGGACAGTCCTGTTACCTACACCTTC. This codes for CASSQDSPVTYTF.

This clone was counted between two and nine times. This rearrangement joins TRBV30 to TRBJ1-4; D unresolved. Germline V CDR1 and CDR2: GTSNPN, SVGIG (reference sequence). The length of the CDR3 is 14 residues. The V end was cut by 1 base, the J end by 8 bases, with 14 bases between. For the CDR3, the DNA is TGTGCCTGGAGTGCGTCCCGGTCCAGGGAAAAACTGTTTTTT. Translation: CAWSASRSREKLFF.

CDR3 sequence: CSVEGDRTNTEAFF. In DNA, the CDR3 is TGCAGCGTTGAAGGGGACAGGACCAACACTGAAGCTTTCTTT. The chain couples TRBV29-1 to TRBJ1-1, with 8 bases fitting TRBD1. Germline values: CDR1 SQVTM, CDR2 ANQGSEA. Losses at the gene ends were 1 base for V and 2 bases for J; bases not matched to a gene: 3. CDR3 size: 14 residues. Combining the CDR3 with reference TRBV29-1 and TRBJ1-1 gives the whole variable domain SAVISQKPSRDICQRGTSLTIQCQVDSQVTMMFWYRQQPGQSLTLIATANQGSEATYESGFVIDKFPISRPNLTFSTLTVSNMSPEDSSIYLCSVEGDRTNTEAFFGQGTRLTVV.

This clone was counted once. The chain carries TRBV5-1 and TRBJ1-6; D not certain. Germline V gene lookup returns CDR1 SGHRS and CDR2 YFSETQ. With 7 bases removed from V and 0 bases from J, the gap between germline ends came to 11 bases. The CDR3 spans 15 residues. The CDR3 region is CASAYESSYNSPLHF. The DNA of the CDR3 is TGCGCCAGCGCCTACGAAAGCTCCTATAATTCACCCCTCCACTTT.

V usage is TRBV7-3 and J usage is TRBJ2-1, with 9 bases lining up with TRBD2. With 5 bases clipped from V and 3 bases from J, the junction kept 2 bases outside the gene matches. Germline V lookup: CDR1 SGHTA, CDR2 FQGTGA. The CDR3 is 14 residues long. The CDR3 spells CASSRSGGYNEQFF. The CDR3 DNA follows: TGTGCCAGCAGCCGTAGCGGGGGCTACAATGAGCAGTTCTTC.

In nucleotides, the CDR3 is TGTGCCAGCAGCTTTGGGCCAGGGGGACTTAATGAAAAACTGTTTTTT. Protein product: CASSFGPGGLNEKLFF. This sequence joins TRBV7-9 and TRBJ1-4; 7 bases are shared with TRBD1. Unmatched junction bases numbered 8, after V lost 3 bases and J lost 4 bases. CDR3 length: 16 amino acids. CDR1 is SEHNR, CDR2 FQNEAQ, per germline (reference sequence).

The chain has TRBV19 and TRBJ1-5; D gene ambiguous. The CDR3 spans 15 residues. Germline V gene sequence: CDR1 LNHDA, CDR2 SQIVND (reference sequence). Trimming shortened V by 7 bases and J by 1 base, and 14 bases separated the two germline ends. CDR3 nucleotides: TGTGCCAGTACCATGGAGGGCAGGAGCAATCAGCCCCAGCATTTT. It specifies CASTMEGRSNQPQHF.

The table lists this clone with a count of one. The CDR3 bases are TGTGCCAGCAGCTTGGACAGGGGCCTCTCTGGAAACACCATATATTTT. Amino acids: CASSLDRGLSGNTIYF. V and J are TRBV5-6 and TRBJ1-3; the match to TRBD1 covers 7 bases. The CDR3 loop spans 16 amino acids. Germline CDR1 is SGHDT and CDR2 is YYEEEE. The junction had 3 bases not matched to a gene; V was cut back by 0 bases and J by 0 bases.